The 20 T cell receptor beta chains presented below share a single source sample, sequenced in a study of shared clonotypes between healthy human individuals. The repertoire was sequenced with immunoSEQ multiplex PCR; TCRdb's copy has only in-frame clones and lacks some. The data show around 2.1 million clones, around 95% seen once. Sequencing used naive CD4+ T cells sorted from blood. Subset described: CD45RA+ positively selected. All receptors derive from a man aged 18 to 30 in good health.

The chain carries TRBV27 and TRBJ2-3; 7 nucleotides align to TRBD1. J was trimmed by 0 bases and V by 4 bases; bases with no gene match: 4. This CDR3 region has 15 residues. Germline CDR1 reads MNHEY; CDR2 reads SMNVEV (reference sequence). The CDR3 DNA reads as TGTGCCAGCAGTTCGTGGACAGGCAGCACAGATACGCAGTATTTT. Its translation is CASSSWTGSTDTQYF.

The rearrangement uses TRBV19 and TRBJ2-1; the match to TRBD2 covers 7 bases. Germline V gene sequence: CDR1 LNHDA, CDR2 SQIVND (reference sequence). The CDR3 sequence is 15 residues long. The junction had 9 bases not matched to a gene; V was cut back by 10 bases and J by 0 bases. In DNA, the CDR3 is TGTGCCACCACGCACAGCGGGATCTCCTACAATGAGCAGTTCTTC. This gives the protein CATTHSGISYNEQFF.

In nucleotides, the CDR3 is TGTGCCAGCAGCTTTGCGGGATTGGAGACCCAGTACTTC. Translated, it gives CASSFAGLETQYF. V is TRBV7-9 and J is TRBJ2-5, with D possibly TRBD2 on 6 matching bases. CDR3 size: 13 residues. V lost 3 bases and J 5 bases, leaving 10 bases between the germline ends. The germline CDR1 and CDR2 sequences are SEHNR and FQNEAQ (reference sequence).

V is TRBV28 and J is TRBJ1-3, with D possibly TRBD1 on 5 matching bases. This CDR3 is built from 15 residues. The V and J ends lost 8 bases and 0 bases respectively, with 14 bases between them. The germline CDR1 and CDR2 sequences are MDHEN and SYDVKM. The CDR3 loop is CASGGGVSSGNTIYF. The CDR3 DNA reads TGTGCCAGCGGGGGAGGGGTGAGCTCTGGAAACACCATATATTTT.

DNA of the CDR3: TGTGCCAGCAGGTGGAGGGGGCGAGGGACCGGGGAGCTGTTTTTT. Translation: CASRWRGRGTGELFF. The chain is built from TRBV28 and TRBJ2-2; perhaps TRBD1 as D (7 bases). This CDR3 is built from 15 residues. Germline V gene sequence: CDR1 MDHEN, CDR2 SYDVKM. The V and J ends lost 6 bases and 5 bases respectively, with 16 bases between them.

CDR3 sequence (DNA): TGTGCCTGGAGTGTACTTCGCGTTTTTGTGGCAGGCCCAATCGCAACTAATGAAAAACTGTTTTTT. Protein sequence: CAWSVLRVFVAGPIATNEKLFF. The V gene is TRBV30, the J gene TRBJ1-4; D gene ambiguous. There are 22 residues in the CDR3. Per germline, CDR1 GTSNPN and CDR2 SVGIG (reference sequence). Trimming took off 0 bases at V and 0 bases at J, with 29 bases between the two ends.

This clone was counted between two and nine times. The gene calls are TRBV9 and TRBJ2-1, with D unresolved. The CDR3 extends over 14 amino acids. The V end lost 4 bases, the J end lost 4 bases, and 12 bases lay between the germline ends. Germline V lookup: CDR1 SGDLS, CDR2 YYNGEE. This CDR3 reads CASSHSDDYNEQFF. In nucleotides, the CDR3 is TGTGCCAGCAGCCATTCCGACGATTACAATGAGCAGTTCTTC.

In this sample, this clone turned up once. The rearrangement joins TRBV5-8 to TRBJ1-5; D perhaps matches TRBD1 (6 bases). The V and J ends lost 1 base and 1 base respectively, with 9 bases between them. Per germline, CDR1 SGHTS and CDR2 YDEGEE. CDR3 length equals 15 residues. CDR3 sequence reads: CASSLKGGSNQPQHF. The CDR3 nucleotides read TGTGCCAGCAGCTTGAAGGGGGGGAGCAATCAGCCCCAGCATTTT.

CDR3 sequence: CASTMNPGTQGEQYF. The CDR3 bases are TGCGCCAGCACCATGAACCCAGGGACGCAGGGAGAGCAGTACTTC. V usage is TRBV5-1 and J usage is TRBJ2-7; D assignment may be TRBD1 or TRBD2 (5 bases each). The germline V gene encodes CDR1 SGHRS and CDR2 YFSETQ. This CDR3 region has 15 residues. V dropped 6 bases and J dropped 7 bases, with 23 bases sitting between them.

This clone was seen a single time. The chain carries TRBV27 and TRBJ2-2; D may correspond to TRBD1 or TRBD2 (6 bases each). CDR1 MNHEY and CDR2 SMNVEV come from the germline V gene (reference sequence). Between the trimmed V and J ends, which lost 6 bases and 3 bases, there was a span of 14 bases. The CDR3 consists of 15 residues. CDR3 DNA sequence: TGTGCCAGCAGACTGTGGAGGGGGGACACCGGGGAGCTGTTTTTT. Translation: CASRLWRGDTGELFF.

This chain uses TRBV11-2 with TRBJ1-3; D is uncertain. V was pared by 6 bases and J by 2 bases, with 8 bases between. The CDR3 loop spans 13 amino acids. In germline, CDR1 is SGHAT, CDR2 FQNNGV. The CDR3 loop reads CASRRTAGNTIYF. The CDR3 nucleotides are TGTGCCAGCAGGCGGACTGCTGGAAACACCATATATTTT.

This chain connects TRBV2 to TRBJ1-1; 8 bases fit TRBD1. Trimming took 6 bases from V and 6 from J; bases not matched to a gene: 15. This CDR3 comprises 16 residues. The germline gives CDR1 SNHLY, CDR2 FYNNEI. The CDR3 coding sequence is TGTGCCAGCAGCGAAAGATTGCCACGACAGGGGTCTGAAGCTTTCTTT. It specifies CASSERLPRQGSEAFF.

This chain joins TRBV10-3 and TRBJ2-7; D might be TRBD2 (6 bases). Germline lookup yields CDR1 ENHRY and CDR2 SYGVKD. The CDR3 contains 17 residues. V was cut by 3 bases and J by 0 bases, with 18 bases left in between. The CDR3 loop is CAISDNVGSGPSYEQYF. CDR3 in DNA: TGTGCCATCAGTGACAACGTTGGGAGCGGGCCCTCCTACGAGCAGTACTTC.

The chain recombines TRBV6-4 with TRBJ2-3; D uncertain. The CDR3 consists of 14 residues. From germline, CDR1 is MRHNA and CDR2 SNTAGT. Trimming stripped 6 bases from V and 6 bases from J, with 16 bases between. The CDR3 protein is CASSSGLSPDTQYF. The CDR3 DNA reads TGTGCCAGCAGCTCCGGTCTCTCCCCCGATACGCAGTATTTT.

This chain's CDR3 is CASTFSGYQETQYF. The DNA for the CDR3 is TGTGCCAGCACCTTTAGCGGTTACCAAGAGACCCAGTACTTC. V and J are TRBV5-8 and TRBJ2-5, with D tentatively TRBD2 (6 bases). Germline loops: CDR1 SGHTS, CDR2 YDEGEE. V was cut by 6 bases and J by 0 bases, with 12 bases left in between. This CDR3 contains 14 residues.

Points on this clone: Other DNA sequences in this specimen translate into the identical CDR3. The rearrangement uses TRBV5-1 and TRBJ2-3, with 10 positions matching TRBD2. CDR1 SGHRS and CDR2 YFSETQ come from the germline V gene. After removal of 1 base from V and 4 bases from J, the junction contained 0 bases not matched to a gene. The CDR3 consists of 14 residues. CDR3 in amino acids: CASSLTSGADTQYF. CDR3 in DNA: TGCGCCAGCAGCTTGACTAGCGGGGCAGATACGCAGTATTTT.

The chain has TRBV10-3 and TRBJ2-5, with 15 bases that match TRBD2. Germline CDR1 reads ENHRY; CDR2 reads SYGVKD. CDR3 length: 15 amino acids. After removal of 8 bases from V and 4 bases from J, the junction contained 5 bases not matched to a gene. As DNA, the CDR3 is TGTGCCATCTGCCTGGGACTAGCGGGAGGAGAGACCCAGTACTTC. It encodes CAICLGLAGGETQYF.

The chain has TRBV5-1 and TRBJ1-2, with TRBD1 identical over 9 bases. The CDR3 is 14 amino acids. Germline CDR1 reads SGHRS; CDR2 reads YFSETQ. The trim removed 7 bases at V and 4 bases at J, leaving 8 bases unmatched. CDR3 sequence reads: CASGERTGVYGYTF. The CDR3 coding sequence is TGCGCCAGCGGGGAAAGGACAGGGGTCTATGGCTACACCTTC.

The rearrangement links TRBV7-9 to TRBJ2-7; TRBD2 matches at 7 bases. V dropped 7 bases and J dropped 5; count of bases not matched to a gene: 14. This CDR3 is 15 amino acids long. The germline gives CDR1 SEHNR, CDR2 FQNEAQ (reference sequence). Here the CDR3 reads CASTIGGSLSDEQYF. The CDR3 DNA sequence: TGTGCCAGCACCATCGGGGGGAGCTTAAGCGACGAGCAGTACTTC.

The chain couples TRBV7-9 to TRBJ1-6; D perhaps matches TRBD1 (5 bases). Germline CDR1 reads SEHNR; CDR2 reads FQNEAQ (reference sequence). CDR3 size: 15 residues. The V end was cut by 3 bases, the J end by 6 bases, with 12 bases between. The CDR3 DNA is TGTGCCAGCAGCTTCCTACAGGTCCTTAATTCACCCCTCCACTTT. This translates into CASSFLQVLNSPLHF. The entire variable domain, with the rest obtained from reference TRBV7-9 and TRBJ1-6, is as follows: DTGVSQNPRHKITKRGQNVTFRCDPISEHNRLYWYRQTLGQGPEFLTYFQNEAQLEKSRLLSDRFSAERPKGSFSTLEIQRTEQGDSAMYLCASSFLQVLNSPLHFGNGTRLTVT.